This passage covers 11 T cell receptor beta chains from one sample sequenced in a study of blood T cells in healthy people across ages. A second PCR of 7 to 11 cycles used a sample-barcoded 5' primer and a J-beta primer mix. TCRdb reprocessed the 5' RACE reads via MiXCR and lists one record per CDR3 protein. The top ten hold over 2% of the sample, which has about 1.8 million distinct CDR3 sequences, roughly 50% seen once. The specimen sequenced was blood. These receptors were obtained from a middle-aged woman in good health.

CDR3 region: CASSVGAPETQYF. For the CDR3, the DNA is TGTGCCAGCAGCGTAGGAGCGCCTGAGACCCAGTACTTC. This chain links TRBV9 with TRBJ2-5, with D unclear. The CDR3 totals 13 residues. V gave up 0 bases and J gave up 5 bases, with 8 bases separating them. The V gene's germline CDR1 is SGDLS and CDR2 YYNGEE.

The chain combines TRBV28 with TRBJ2-1; tentative D call: TRBD1 (7 bases). V was clipped by 7 bases and J by 1 base, with 14 bases between them. This CDR3 has 15 residues. The V gene's germline CDR1 is MDHEN and CDR2 SYDVKM. The CDR3 here is CASKGAGGSYNEQFF. The CDR3, as DNA: TGTGCCAGCAAAGGGGCAGGGGGGTCCTACAATGAGCAGTTCTTC.

This clonotype was found a few times. J is TRBJ2-4 and V is TRBV7-2; perhaps TRBD2 as D (6 bases). Germline CDR1 is SGHTA and CDR2 is FQGNSA. The CDR3 runs 15 residues. Trimming removed 1 base from V and 7 bases from J, with 14 bases in between. The CDR3 nucleotides are TGTGCCAGCAGCTTAGGGAGGGCTAGCGAGAACATTCAGTACTTC. It translates to CASSLGRASENIQYF.

The chain combines TRBV10-3 with TRBJ1-1; D gene uncertain. CDR1 and CDR2 from the germline V gene are ENHRY and SYGVKD. The V and J ends lost 0 bases and 7 bases respectively, with 12 bases between them. The CDR3 is 14 amino acids. CDR3 loop: CAISESMGKREAFF. CDR3 DNA sequence: TGTGCCATCAGTGAGTCGATGGGGAAACGTGAAGCTTTCTTT.

The chain couples TRBV6-1 to TRBJ1-2; 9 nucleotides align to TRBD1. From germline, CDR1 is MNHNS and CDR2 SASEGT. The CDR3 is 16 amino acids. J gave up 6 bases and V 0 bases, and 8 bases lay outside the gene matches. The CDR3 here is CASSEALGQGFNGYTF. CDR3 bases: TGTGCCAGCAGTGAAGCGCTGGGACAGGGCTTCAATGGCTACACCTTC.

V usage is TRBV5-1 and J usage is TRBJ2-1; 10 positions match TRBD1. This CDR3 is built from 16 residues. V shed 4 bases and J 3 bases; nucleotides not matched to a gene: 7. CDR1 is SGHRS, CDR2 YFSETQ, per germline. CDR3 amino acids: CASSMAGTGVYNEQFF. Here the CDR3 DNA reads TGCGCCAGCAGCATGGCGGGGACAGGGGTCTACAATGAGCAGTTCTTC.

This clonotype was counted only a few times. The J gene is TRBJ2-4, the V gene TRBV12-3 or TRBV12-4; no definite D call. V was pared by 7 bases and J by 0 bases, with 10 bases between. The CDR3 length is 14 residues. The CDR3, as DNA: TGTGCCAGCACCGAGACCTTAGCCAAAAACATTCAGTACTTC. Protein: CASTETLAKNIQYF.

The chain is built from TRBV6-5 and TRBJ2-5; tentatively, D is TRBD2 (5 bases). The CDR3 extends over 14 amino acids. The germline V gene encodes CDR1 MNHEY and CDR2 SVGAGI. Trimming stripped 2 bases from V and 2 bases from J, with 9 bases between. The CDR3 sequence is CASSYRGWQETQYF. CDR3 DNA: TGTGCCAGCAGTTACCGCGGGTGGCAAGAGACCCAGTACTTC.

The V gene is TRBV2, the J gene TRBJ1-1, with unresolved D. Germline-derived CDR1 and CDR2 are SNHLY and FYNNEI. With 8 bases removed from V and 2 bases from J, the gap between germline ends came to 12 bases. CDR3 length equals 13 residues. The CDR3 DNA follows: TGTGCCAGCCGAGGTCGGTCAAACACTGAAGCTTTCTTT. Translating gives CASRGRSNTEAFF.

To note about this clonotype: Germline is not matched at one junction end, which may reflect a read error. The J gene is TRBJ2-4, the V gene TRBV4-1; D uncertain. Matching the DNA end better, TRBJ2-7 makes the J call doubtful. Germline CDR1 is MGHRA and CDR2 is YSYEKL. The CDR3 is 12 residues long. CDR3 amino acids: CPSSQRPYEQYF. The CDR3 DNA is TGCCCCAGCAGCCAACGACCGTACGAGCAGTACTTC.

The chain uses TRBV6-6 and TRBJ2-3, with D possibly matching TRBD1 (6 bases). The CDR3 has 14 amino acids. The germline V gene has CDR1 MNHNY and CDR2 SVGAGI (reference sequence). With 6 bases removed from V and 3 bases from J, the gap between germline ends came to 13 bases. CDR3 residues: CASRSQGNTDTQYF. For the CDR3, the DNA is TGTGCCAGCAGGTCCCAGGGGAATACAGATACGCAGTATTTT.